The 28 T cell receptor beta chains given below trace back to one sample, sequenced in a study of Graves' ophthalmopathy and Graves' hyperthyroidism (dated by TCRdb to 2016 to 2018). Instrument used: Illumina HiSeq 2000. TCR beta CDR3 regions were amplified from RNA transcripts for repertoire sequencing. The first round was an RT-PCR using HTBI primers with the Qiagen OneStep RT-PCR kit, and this first round was followed by a second-round multiplex PCR, then size selection and purification. The raw public data were reprocessed by TCRdb itself: fastp quality trimming at Q25, MiXCR clonotype calling, in-frame beta chains only. Here each entry gathers all rows of one CDR3 protein and keeps the most common genes and DNA. This sample gives some 520,000 distinct CDR3 sequences in total; approximately 15% of them show up just once. 9.8% of the sample lies in the top ten. Sequencing was done on a sample of blood. These receptor sequences come from a woman in her twenties or thirties with Graves' ophthalmopathy. Donor details come from another sample of the same person, matched by shared clones.

This clonotype was counted ten times or more. The junction differs from germline at one of its ends, possibly a read error. The chain combines TRBV2 with TRBJ1-1; 8 positions match TRBD1. The CDR3 runs 14 residues. Germline V gene data show CDR1 as SNHLY and CDR2 as FYNNEI. The CDR3, as DNA: TGTGCCAGCGACAGGGGTAGCGAGAACACTGAAGCTTCCTTT. This translates into CASDRGSENTEASF.

This clonotype has ten or more counts. V and J are TRBV12-3 or TRBV12-4 and TRBJ2-7, with D uncertain. V lost 2 bases and J lost 2, with 10 bases in between. This CDR3 contains 14 residues. CDR3 protein: CASSLTVAAYEQYF. Written as DNA, the CDR3 is TGTGCCAGCAGTTTAACTGTGGCAGCCTACGAGCAGTACTTC.

This clonotype was observed at least ten times. The V call is TRBV6-1, the J call TRBJ1-1; a weak D match, TRBD1 (6 bases). Germline CDR1 reads MNHNS; CDR2 reads SASEGT. CDR3 length: 12 residues. Trimming pared 6 bases from V and 8 bases from J, leaving 13 bases between. The DNA for the CDR3 is TGTGCCAGCAGCTTTCTAGGGGGGGAAGCTTTCTTT. Translating gives CASSFLGGEAFF.

Ten or more counts support this clonotype. The chain uses TRBV6-4 and TRBJ2-6, with TRBD1 matching 10 bases. Germline V CDR1 and CDR2: MRHNA, SNTAGT. V shed 2 bases, J shed 2 bases, and the junction held 3 bases outside the gene matches. The CDR3 is made up of 17 amino acids. CDR3 sequence reads: CASSDDRGLAGANVLTF. In DNA, the CDR3 is TGTGCCAGCAGTGACGACAGGGGGCTAGCTGGGGCCAACGTCCTGACTTTC.

The sample holds a few counts of this clonotype. The chain is built from TRBV30 and TRBJ2-2; 16 nucleotides line up with TRBD2. CDR1 is GTSNPN, CDR2 SVGIG, per germline (reference sequence). Unmatched junction bases numbered 4, after V lost 4 bases and J lost 5 bases. The CDR3 loop spans 16 amino acids. The CDR3 loop is CAWTGLAGGRTGELFF. The CDR3 region has the DNA TGTGCCTGGACGGGACTAGCGGGAGGGCGGACCGGGGAGCTGTTTTTT.

The table lists this clonotype with a few counts. V is TRBV6-1 and J is TRBJ1-2; 8 bases align to TRBD1. The CDR3 is made up of 13 amino acids. Trimming at V came to 6 bases and at J to 6 bases, leaving 6 bases not matched to a gene. CDR1 and CDR2 from the germline V gene are MNHNS and SASEGT. The CDR3 nucleotides read TGTGCCAGCAGCGCGGGACAGGCACATGGCTACACCTTC. Protein: CASSAGQAHGYTF.

The table lists this clonotype with a few counts. V and J are TRBV18 and TRBJ2-7; perhaps TRBD2 as D (6 bases). The germline CDR1 and CDR2 sequences are KGHSH and LQKENI. V lost 3 bases, J lost 2 bases, and 17 bases lay in between. The CDR3 sequence is 16 residues long. CDR3 in amino acids: CASSPLGRRGTYEQYF. CDR3 nucleotide sequence: TGTGCCAGCTCACCCCTAGGACGGAGGGGAACCTACGAGCAGTACTTC.

This clonotype was counted at least ten times. The chain combines TRBV20-1 with TRBJ2-7, with D tentatively TRBD2 (6 bases). There are 16 residues in the CDR3. Trimming stripped 0 bases from V and 3 bases from J, with 18 bases between. Per the germline V gene, CDR1 is DFQATT and CDR2 is SNEGSKA (reference sequence). The CDR3 DNA is TGCAGTGCTAGAGATCCCGCTCAGGGACTTGTCTACGAGCAGTACTTC. It encodes CSARDPAQGLVYEQYF.

The table lists this clonotype with many counts. The chain couples TRBV6-1 to TRBJ2-7; D is perhaps TRBD2 (6 bases). Between the trimmed V and J ends, which lost 8 bases and 3 bases, there was a span of 8 bases. CDR1 and CDR2 (germline): MNHNS, SASEGT. CDR3 length: 11 amino acids. CDR3 DNA: TGTGCCAGCTGGAGGGGCTACGAGCAGTACTTC. This translates into CASWRGYEQYF.

This clonotype has at least ten counts. The chain employs TRBV12-3 or TRBV12-4 and TRBJ1-1, with unresolved D. The V end was cut by 1 base, the J end by 3 bases, with 15 bases between. The CDR3 contains 16 residues. The CDR3 is CASSLVIGGGDTEAFF. The CDR3, as DNA: TGTGCCAGCAGTTTAGTTATCGGCGGCGGAGACACTGAAGCTTTCTTT.

This clonotype was counted many times. A much larger clone lies one base from this, so it may be a read error. The chain links TRBV27 to TRBJ1-6, with D hard to call. Germline-derived CDR1 and CDR2 are MNHEY and SMNVEV (reference sequence). The CDR3 totals 14 residues. This CDR3 reads CATHKAKGNSHLHF. The CDR3 region has the DNA TGTGCCACCCACAAAGCTAAAGGGAATTCACACCTCCACTTT.

The chain recombines TRBV5-6 with TRBJ1-2; D not certain. This CDR3 has 12 residues. CDR1 is SGHDT, CDR2 YYEEEE, per germline. V was pared by 3 bases and J by 6 bases, with 9 bases between. CDR3 sequence reads: CASSSDGDGYTF. The CDR3 DNA is TGTGCCAGCAGCTCCGATGGCGATGGCTACACCTTC. The complete variable domain, with remaining parts taken from reference TRBV5-6 and TRBJ1-2, reads DAGVTQSPTHLIKTRGQQVTLRCSPKSGHDTVSWYQQALGQGPQFIFQYYEEEERQRGNFPDRFSGHQFPNYSSELNVNALLLGDSALYLCASSSDGDGYTFGSGTRLTVV.

This clonotype showed up many times. In DNA form, the CDR3 reads TGTGCCAGCAGCGGCGGACTTAACTATGGCTACACCTTC. This encodes CASSGGLNYGYTF. V is TRBV25-1 and J is TRBJ1-2; no firm D call. The V end was cut by 6 bases, the J end by 1 base, with 9 bases between. Germline V lookup: CDR1 MGHDK, CDR2 SYGVNS. The CDR3 is 13 amino acids.

V usage is TRBV19 and J usage is TRBJ2-2; D may match TRBD1 or TRBD2 (6 bases each). CDR1 is LNHDA and CDR2 is SQIVND in the germline V gene (reference sequence). The CDR3 is 15 amino acids. V lost 7 bases, J lost 6 bases, and 18 bases lay in between. The CDR3 DNA follows: TGTGCCAGTACCGACCTCGGGGGCAGAGCCGGGGAGCTGTTTTTT. Translation gives CASTDLGGRAGELFF. Full variable domain (remainder filled in from reference TRBV19 and TRBJ2-2): DGGITQSPKYLFRKEGQNVTLSCEQNLNHDAMYWYRQDPGQGLRLIYYSQIVNDFQKGDIAEGYSVSREKKESFPLTVTSAQKNPTAFYLCASTDLGGRAGELFFGEGSRLTVL.

This clonotype occurred many times. The chain carries TRBV6-5 and TRBJ1-1; 7 nucleotides align to TRBD1. CDR1 MNHEY and CDR2 SVGAGI come from the germline V gene. This CDR3 has 15 residues. J gave up 2 bases and V 7 bases, and 10 bases lay outside the gene matches. The CDR3: CASISSQGVNTEAFF. DNA of the CDR3: TGTGCCAGCATTTCATCCCAGGGGGTTAACACTGAAGCTTTCTTT.

This clonotype occurred many times. The chain is built from TRBV5-1 and TRBJ2-5, with D tentatively TRBD1 (5 bases). The germline V gene encodes CDR1 SGHRS and CDR2 YFSETQ. Trimming removed 3 bases from V and 0 bases from J, with 6 bases in between. This CDR3 is built from 13 residues. CDR3 sequence reads: CASSSDNQETQYF. The CDR3 nucleotides read TGCGCCAGCAGCTCGGACAACCAAGAGACCCAGTACTTC.

This clonotype occurred many times. J is TRBJ1-5 and V is TRBV28; TRBD1 might be the D (6 bases). This CDR3 contains 14 residues. Germline CDR1 and CDR2: MDHEN and SYDVKM. Trimming left V 6 bases short and J 7 bases short, with 16 bases between. Here the CDR3 DNA reads TGTGCCAGCAGCCAGGGTCTCGACAGGCAGCCCCAGCATTTT. Translating it yields CASSQGLDRQPQHF. Looking up the rest from reference TRBV28 and TRBJ1-5 gives the full variable domain: DVKVTQSSRYLVKRTGEKVFLECVQDMDHENMFWYRQDPGLGLRLIYFSYDVKMKEKGDIPEGYSVSREKKERFSLILESASTNQTSMYLCASSQGLDRQPQHFGDGTRLSIL.

This clonotype was found many times. The chain is built from TRBV6-1 and TRBJ1-5; 8 bases fit TRBD1. The junction had 7 bases not matched to a gene; V was cut back by 7 bases and J by 2 bases. CDR3 size: 15 residues. CDR1 and CDR2 from the germline V gene are MNHNS and SASEGT. CDR3 loop: CASTLQGERNQPQHF. CDR3 DNA: TGTGCCAGCACCCTACAGGGGGAGCGCAATCAGCCCCAGCATTTT.

Note on this clonotype: A much more abundant neighbour one base away suggests this may be a read error. The gene calls are TRBV18 and TRBJ1-2; possible D gene TRBD1, 5 bases. CDR1 is KGHSH and CDR2 is LQKENI in the germline V gene. The CDR3 length is 12 residues. CDR3 DNA: TGTGCCAGCTCACCACCGGGGCTCGGCTACTCCTTC. Protein product: CASSPPGLGYSF.

This clonotype was seen only once. A much larger clone lies a single base off, so this may be a read error. The chain links TRBV5-1 to TRBJ1-5, with 7 bases identical to TRBD1. V trimming: 4 bases; J trimming: 3 bases; junction bases outside the gene matches: 13. This CDR3 contains 17 residues. CDR1 SGHRS and CDR2 YFSETQ come from the germline V gene. The CDR3 spells CASSPDRAGWANQPQHF. CDR3 nucleotides: TGCGCCAGCAGCCCTGACAGGGCAGGGTGGGCCAATCAGCCCCAGCATTTT. The full variable domain, in which reference TRBV5-1 and TRBJ1-5 provide the parts outside the CDR3, is KAGVTQTPRYLIKTRGQQVTLSCSPISGHRSVSWYQQTPGQGLQFLFEYFSETQRNKGNFPGRFSGRQFSNSRSEMNVSTLELGDSALYLCASSPDRAGWANQPQHFGDGTRLSIL.

This clonotype has at least ten counts. J is TRBJ2-7 and V is TRBV12-3 or TRBV12-4; D unresolved. V lost 2 bases, J lost 3 bases, and 8 bases lay in between. The CDR3 extends over 13 amino acids. This chain's CDR3 is CASSLTRDYEQYF. DNA of the CDR3: TGTGCCAGCAGTTTAACTCGAGACTACGAGCAGTACTTC.

At least ten counts were recorded for this clonotype. CDR3 bases: TGTGCCAGCAGCAAAGACAGGGGGTCCAATCAGCCCCAGCATTTT. Translation gives CASSKDRGSNQPQHF. This chain links TRBV7-8 with TRBJ1-5; 9 positions match TRBD1. The CDR3 length is 15 residues. Germline V CDR1 and CDR2: SGHVS, FQNEAQ. The V and J ends lost 5 bases and 3 bases, in that order; junction bases with no gene match: 5.

Many counts were recorded for this clonotype. The DNA of the CDR3 is TGTGCCAGCAGCCGCGGGACAGGGGGGGGTTACGAGCAGTACTTC. Encoded protein: CASSRGTGGGYEQYF. V usage is TRBV12-3 or TRBV12-4 and J usage is TRBJ2-7, with TRBD1 matching over 11 bases. V lost 6 bases and J lost 4; bases outside the gene matches: 8. CDR3 length: 15 amino acids.

This clonotype was observed a single time. A much larger clone lies one base from this, so it may be a read error. Since no conserved phenylalanine or tryptophan closes the CDR3, a read error is the likely cause. The chain joins TRBV11-2 to TRBJ1-2; no definite D call. V shed 0 bases and J shed 7 bases, with 9 bases lying between them. This CDR3 comprises 13 residues. CDR1 is SGHAT, CDR2 FQNNGV, per germline. The CDR3, as DNA: TGTGCCAGCAGCTTAGAACCGGGCAGTGGCTACACCGTC. Translation gives CASSLEPGSGYTV.

The table lists this clonotype with many counts. The chain combines TRBV28 with TRBJ1-5; D is ambiguous. CDR1 is MDHEN, CDR2 SYDVKM, per germline. This CDR3 spans 11 amino acids. The V and J ends lost 7 bases and 5 bases respectively, with 6 bases between them. Here the CDR3 DNA reads TGTGCCAGCAATTCATATCAGCCCCAGCATTTT. Translating gives CASNSYQPQHF.

This clonotype was recorded many times. The rearrangement links TRBV19 to TRBJ2-7, with 9 bases matching TRBD1. Losses at the gene ends were 6 bases for V and 2 bases for J; bases not matched to a gene: 8. The germline V gene encodes CDR1 LNHDA and CDR2 SQIVND (reference sequence). This CDR3 is 15 amino acids long. The CDR3 bases are TGTGCCAGTAGCACTTCGGACAGGGGAACCTACGAGCAGTACTTC. Translated: CASSTSDRGTYEQYF.

V is TRBV6-2 or TRBV6-3 and J is TRBJ2-5; possibly TRBD2 for D (5 bases). The germline V and J ends were trimmed by 1 base and 2 bases, with 11 bases remaining between them. Germline V gene lookup returns CDR1 MNHEY and CDR2 SVGEGT. The CDR3 length is 15 residues. In DNA, the CDR3 is TGTGCCAGCAGTTACTGGACTTCACCTCAAGAGACCCAGTACTTC. Residues: CASSYWTSPQETQYF.

The table lists this clonotype with many counts. J is TRBJ1-5 and V is TRBV30, with D hard to call. This CDR3 spans 13 amino acids. V was shortened by 2 bases and J by 3 bases, with 8 bases between the two germline ends. The V gene's germline CDR1 is GTSNPN and CDR2 SVGIG (reference sequence). The DNA of the CDR3 is TGTGCCTGGAGTAGAGGGATCAATCAGCCCCAGCATTTT. Amino acids: CAWSRGINQPQHF.